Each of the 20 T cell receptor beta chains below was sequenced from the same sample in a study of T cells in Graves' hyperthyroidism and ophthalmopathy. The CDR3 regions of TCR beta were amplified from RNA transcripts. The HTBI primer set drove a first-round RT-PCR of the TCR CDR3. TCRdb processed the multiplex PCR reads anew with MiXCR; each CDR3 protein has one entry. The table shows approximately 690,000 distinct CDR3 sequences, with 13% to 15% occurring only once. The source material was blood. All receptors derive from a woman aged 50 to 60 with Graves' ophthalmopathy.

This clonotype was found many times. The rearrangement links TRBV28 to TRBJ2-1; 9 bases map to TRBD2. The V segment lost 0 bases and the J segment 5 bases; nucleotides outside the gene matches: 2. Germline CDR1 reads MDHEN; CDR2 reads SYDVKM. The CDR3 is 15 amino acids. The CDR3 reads CASSLWTSGNNEQFF. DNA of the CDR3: TGTGCCAGCAGTTTATGGACTAGCGGTAACAATGAGCAGTTCTTC.

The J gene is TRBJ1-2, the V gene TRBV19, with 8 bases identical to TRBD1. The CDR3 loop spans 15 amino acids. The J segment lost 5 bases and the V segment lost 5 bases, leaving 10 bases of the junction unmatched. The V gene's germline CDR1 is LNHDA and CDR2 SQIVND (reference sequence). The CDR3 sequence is CASSPQTGEGYGYTF. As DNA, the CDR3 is TGTGCCAGTAGTCCCCAGACAGGGGAGGGGTATGGCTACACCTTC.

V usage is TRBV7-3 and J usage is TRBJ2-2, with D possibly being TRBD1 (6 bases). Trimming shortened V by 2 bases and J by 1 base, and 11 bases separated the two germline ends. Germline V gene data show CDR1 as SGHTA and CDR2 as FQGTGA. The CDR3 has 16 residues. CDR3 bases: TGTGCCAGCAGCTTACATGGACAGAAGAACACCGGGGAGCTGTTTTTT. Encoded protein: CASSLHGQKNTGELFF.

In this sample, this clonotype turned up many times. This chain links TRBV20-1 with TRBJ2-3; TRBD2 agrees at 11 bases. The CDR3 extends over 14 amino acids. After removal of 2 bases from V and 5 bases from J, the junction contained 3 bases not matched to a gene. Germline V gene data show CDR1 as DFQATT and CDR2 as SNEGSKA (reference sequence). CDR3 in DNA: TGCAGTGCTAGACTAGCGGGAGGTATAGATACGCAGTATTTT. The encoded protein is CSARLAGGIDTQYF.

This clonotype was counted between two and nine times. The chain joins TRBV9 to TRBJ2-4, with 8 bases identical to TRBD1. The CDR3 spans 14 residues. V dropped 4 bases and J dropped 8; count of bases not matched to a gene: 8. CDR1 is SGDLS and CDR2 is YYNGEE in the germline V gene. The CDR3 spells CASSPRDRYHIQYF. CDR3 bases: TGTGCCAGCAGCCCAAGGGACAGGTACCACATTCAGTACTTC.

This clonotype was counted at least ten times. The CDR3 reads CASSRDFSYNEQFF. CDR3 coding DNA: TGTGCCAGCAGTCGGGACTTCTCCTACAATGAGCAGTTCTTC. This sequence joins TRBV2 and TRBJ2-1; D is perhaps TRBD2 (6 bases). Germline V gene lookup returns CDR1 SNHLY and CDR2 FYNNEI. The CDR3 covers 14 residues. V lost 5 bases to trimming and J lost 0 bases, with 8 bases between them.

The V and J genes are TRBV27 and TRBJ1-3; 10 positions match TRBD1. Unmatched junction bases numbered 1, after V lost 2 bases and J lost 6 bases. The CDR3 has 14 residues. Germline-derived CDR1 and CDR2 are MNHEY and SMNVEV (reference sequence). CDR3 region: CASSLGQGENTIYF. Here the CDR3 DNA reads TGTGCCAGCAGTTTAGGACAGGGGGAAAACACCATATATTTT.

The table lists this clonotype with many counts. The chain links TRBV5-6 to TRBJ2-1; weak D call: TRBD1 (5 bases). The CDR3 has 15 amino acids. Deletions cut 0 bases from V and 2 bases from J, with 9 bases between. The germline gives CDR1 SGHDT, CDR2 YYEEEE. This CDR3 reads CASSLEPGTYNEQFF. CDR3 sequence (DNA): TGTGCCAGCAGCTTGGAACCAGGGACCTACAATGAGCAGTTCTTC.

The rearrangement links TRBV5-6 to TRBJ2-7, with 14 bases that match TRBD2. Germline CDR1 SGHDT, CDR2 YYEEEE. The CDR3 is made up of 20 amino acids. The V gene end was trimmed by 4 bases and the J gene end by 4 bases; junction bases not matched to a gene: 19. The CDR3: CASSRPTGLAGDPQAYEQYF. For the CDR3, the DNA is TGTGCCAGCAGCCGACCGACGGGACTAGCGGGAGACCCACAGGCTTACGAGCAGTACTTC.

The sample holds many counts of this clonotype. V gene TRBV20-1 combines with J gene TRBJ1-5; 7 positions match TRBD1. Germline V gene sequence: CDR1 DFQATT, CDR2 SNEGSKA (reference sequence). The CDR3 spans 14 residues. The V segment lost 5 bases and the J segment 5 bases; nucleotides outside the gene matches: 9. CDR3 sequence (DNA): TGCAGTGCTGTGGGGGACAGCCTTGATCAGCCCCAGCATTTT. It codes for CSAVGDSLDQPQHF.

This CDR3 is CASSYQTSGGETQYF. The CDR3 bases are TGCGCCAGCAGCTACCAGACTAGCGGGGGAGAGACCCAGTACTTC. The chain is built from TRBV5-1 and TRBJ2-5; TRBD2 agrees at 12 bases. From germline, CDR1 is SGHRS and CDR2 YFSETQ. The CDR3 is 15 residues long. V shed 3 bases, J shed 4 bases, and the junction held 4 bases outside the gene matches.

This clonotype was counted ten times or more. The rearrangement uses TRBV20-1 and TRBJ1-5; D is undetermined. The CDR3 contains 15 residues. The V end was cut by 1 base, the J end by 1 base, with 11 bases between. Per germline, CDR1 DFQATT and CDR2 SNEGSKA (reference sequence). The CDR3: CSARGRRPSNQPQHF. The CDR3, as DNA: TGCAGTGCTAGAGGTCGCAGACCGAGCAATCAGCCCCAGCATTTT.

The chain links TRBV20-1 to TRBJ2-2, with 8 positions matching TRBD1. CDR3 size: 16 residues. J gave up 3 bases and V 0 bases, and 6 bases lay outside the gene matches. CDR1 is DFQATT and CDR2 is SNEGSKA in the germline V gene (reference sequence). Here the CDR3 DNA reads TGCAGTGCTAGAGATGGGCAGGGGGCGCACACCGGGGAGCTGTTTTTT. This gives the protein CSARDGQGAHTGELFF.

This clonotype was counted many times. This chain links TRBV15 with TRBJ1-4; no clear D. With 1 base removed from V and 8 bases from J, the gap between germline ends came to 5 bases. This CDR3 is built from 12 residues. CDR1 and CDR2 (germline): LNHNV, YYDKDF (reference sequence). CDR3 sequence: CATSRVREKLFF. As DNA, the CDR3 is TGTGCCACCAGCAGAGTTCGGGAAAAACTGTTTTTT.

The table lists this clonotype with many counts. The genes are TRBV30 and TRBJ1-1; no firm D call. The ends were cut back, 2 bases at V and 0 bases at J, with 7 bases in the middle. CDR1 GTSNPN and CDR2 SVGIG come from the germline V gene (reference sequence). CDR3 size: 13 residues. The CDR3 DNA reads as TGTGCCTGGAGTCCCAGGATGAACACTGAAGCTTTCTTT. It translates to CAWSPRMNTEAFF.

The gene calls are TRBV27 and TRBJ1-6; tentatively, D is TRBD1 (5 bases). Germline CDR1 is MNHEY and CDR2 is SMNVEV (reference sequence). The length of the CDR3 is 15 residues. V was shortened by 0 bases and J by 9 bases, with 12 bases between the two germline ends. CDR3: CASSLSGYQGSPLHF. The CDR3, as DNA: TGTGCCAGCAGTTTATCCGGGTATCAGGGTTCACCCCTCCACTTT.

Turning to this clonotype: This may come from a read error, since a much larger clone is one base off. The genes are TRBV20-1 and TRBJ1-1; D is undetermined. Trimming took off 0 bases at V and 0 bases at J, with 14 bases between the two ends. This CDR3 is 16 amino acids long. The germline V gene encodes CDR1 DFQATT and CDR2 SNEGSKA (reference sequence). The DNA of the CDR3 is TGCAGTGCTAGAGAGGGCATCTCCAAGATGAACACTGAAGCTTTCTTT. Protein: CSAREGISKMNTEAFF.

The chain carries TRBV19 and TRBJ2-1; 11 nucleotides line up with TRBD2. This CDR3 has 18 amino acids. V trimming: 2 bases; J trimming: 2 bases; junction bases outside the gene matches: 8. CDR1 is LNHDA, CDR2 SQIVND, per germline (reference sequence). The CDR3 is CASSINPPGLAAYNEQFF. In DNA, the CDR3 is TGTGCCAGTAGTATAAACCCGCCGGGACTAGCGGCCTACAATGAGCAGTTCTTC.

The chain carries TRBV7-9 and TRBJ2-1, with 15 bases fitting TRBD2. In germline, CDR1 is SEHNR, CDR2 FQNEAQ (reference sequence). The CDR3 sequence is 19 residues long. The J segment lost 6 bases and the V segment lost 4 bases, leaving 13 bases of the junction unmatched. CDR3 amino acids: CASSSDFVGLAGGGNEQFF. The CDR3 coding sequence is TGTGCCAGCAGCTCCGACTTCGTCGGACTAGCGGGAGGGGGCAATGAGCAGTTCTTC.

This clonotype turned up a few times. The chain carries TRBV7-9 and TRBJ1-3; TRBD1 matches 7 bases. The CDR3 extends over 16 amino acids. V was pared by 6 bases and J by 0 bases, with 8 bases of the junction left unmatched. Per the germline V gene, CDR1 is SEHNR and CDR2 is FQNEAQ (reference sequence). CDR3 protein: CASRLAGQSSGNTIYF. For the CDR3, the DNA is TGTGCCAGCAGGCTTGCGGGACAGAGCTCTGGAAACACCATATATTTT. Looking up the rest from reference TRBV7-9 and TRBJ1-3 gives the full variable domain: DTGVSQNPRHKITKRGQNVTFRCDPISEHNRLYWYRQTLGQGPEFLTYFQNEAQLEKSRLLSDRFSAERPKGSFSTLEIQRTEQGDSAMYLCASRLAGQSSGNTIYFGEGSWLTVV.